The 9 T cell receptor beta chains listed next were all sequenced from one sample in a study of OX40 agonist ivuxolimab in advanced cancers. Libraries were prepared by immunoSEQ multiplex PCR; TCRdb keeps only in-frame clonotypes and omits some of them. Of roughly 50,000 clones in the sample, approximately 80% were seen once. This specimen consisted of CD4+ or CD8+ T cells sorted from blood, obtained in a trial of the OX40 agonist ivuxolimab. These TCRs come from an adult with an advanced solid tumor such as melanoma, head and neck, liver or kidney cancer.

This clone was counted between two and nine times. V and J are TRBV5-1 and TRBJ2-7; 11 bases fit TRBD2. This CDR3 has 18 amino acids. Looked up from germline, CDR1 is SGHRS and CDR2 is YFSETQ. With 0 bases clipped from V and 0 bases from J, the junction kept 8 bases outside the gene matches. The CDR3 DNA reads TGCGCCAGCAGCTTGGGTCCGACTAGCGGGACCTCCTCCTACGAGCAGTACTTC. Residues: CASSLGPTSGTSSYEQYF.

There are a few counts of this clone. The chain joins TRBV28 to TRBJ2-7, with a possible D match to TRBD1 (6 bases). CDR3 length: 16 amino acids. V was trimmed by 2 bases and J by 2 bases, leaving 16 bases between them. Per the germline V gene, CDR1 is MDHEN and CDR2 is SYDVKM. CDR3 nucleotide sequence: TGTGCCAGCAGTTTAAGGTGGGACAACCCACCCTACGAGCAGTACTTC. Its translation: CASSLRWDNPPYEQYF.

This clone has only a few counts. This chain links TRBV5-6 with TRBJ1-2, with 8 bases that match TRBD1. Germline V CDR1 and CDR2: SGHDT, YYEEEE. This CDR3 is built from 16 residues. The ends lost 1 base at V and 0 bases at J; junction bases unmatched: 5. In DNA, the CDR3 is TGTGCCAGCAGCTTGCCTCCGGGACAGGCTAACTATGGCTACACCTTC. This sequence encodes CASSLPPGQANYGYTF.

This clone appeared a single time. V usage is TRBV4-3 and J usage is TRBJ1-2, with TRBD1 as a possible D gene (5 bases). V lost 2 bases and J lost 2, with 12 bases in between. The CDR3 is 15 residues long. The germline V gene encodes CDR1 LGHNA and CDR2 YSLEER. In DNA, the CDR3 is TGCGCCAGCAGCCAATTCTTGGGGGGGAACTATGGCTACACCTTC. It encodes CASSQFLGGNYGYTF.

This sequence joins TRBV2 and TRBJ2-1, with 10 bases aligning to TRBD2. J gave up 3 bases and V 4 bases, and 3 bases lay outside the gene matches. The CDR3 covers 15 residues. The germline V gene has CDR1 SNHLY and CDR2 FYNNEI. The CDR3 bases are TGTGCCAGCAGTGCCGGGACTAGCGACTACAATGAGCAGTTCTTC. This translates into CASSAGTSDYNEQFF.

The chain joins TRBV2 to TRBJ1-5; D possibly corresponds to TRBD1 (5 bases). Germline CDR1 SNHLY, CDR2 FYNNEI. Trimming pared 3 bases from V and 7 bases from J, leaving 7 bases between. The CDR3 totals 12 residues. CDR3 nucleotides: TGTGCCAGCAGTGATCGGGGGCAGCCCCAGCATTTT. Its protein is CASSDRGQPQHF.

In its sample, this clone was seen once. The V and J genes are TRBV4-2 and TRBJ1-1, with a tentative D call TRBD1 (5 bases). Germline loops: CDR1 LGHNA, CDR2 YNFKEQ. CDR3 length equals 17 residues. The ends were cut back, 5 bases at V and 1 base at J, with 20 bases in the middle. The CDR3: CASSSPGRPGANTEAFF. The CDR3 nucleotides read TGTGCCAGCAGCTCACCGGGCCGGCCTGGGGCGAACACTGAAGCTTTCTTT.

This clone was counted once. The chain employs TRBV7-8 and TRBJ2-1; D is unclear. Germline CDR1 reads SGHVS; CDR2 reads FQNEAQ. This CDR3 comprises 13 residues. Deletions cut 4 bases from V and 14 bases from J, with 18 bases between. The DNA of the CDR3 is TGTGCCAGCAGCTACATTCAACCCGGACCCGAGTTCTTC. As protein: CASSYIQPGPEFF.

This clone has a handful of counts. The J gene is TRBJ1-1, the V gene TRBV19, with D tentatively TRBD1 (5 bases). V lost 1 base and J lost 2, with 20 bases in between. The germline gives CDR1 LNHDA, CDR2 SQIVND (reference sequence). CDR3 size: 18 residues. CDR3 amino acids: CASSIGYRDGPGNTEAFF. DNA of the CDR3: TGTGCCAGTAGTATAGGGTACCGGGACGGGCCAGGTAACACTGAAGCTTTCTTT.